This record concerns one TCR beta chain sequence. These data come from a study of cytomegalovirus exposure and HLA in healthy donors. There are 13 residues in the CDR3. Germline V gives CDR1 KGHSH, CDR2 LQKENI. V gave up 1 base and J gave up 8 bases, with 11 bases separating them. Researchers ran the PCR with 60 Vbeta and 13 Jbeta primers. Profiling relied on immunoSEQ multiplex PCR, and the TCRdb table lists in-frame clones only, not all of them. In the table there are about 250,000 clones, 80% to 90% of which are singletons. V is TRBV18 and J is TRBJ1-2, with D unresolved. The source material was PBMCs. This clonotype originated in a girl aged 2-10 years in good health and CMV-seronegative. This chain's CDR3 is CASSPQSGSGYTF. DNA of the CDR3: TGTGCCAGCTCACCACAATCTGGTAGCGGCTACACCTTC.